One sample yielded the 18 T cell receptor beta chains listed below, sequenced in a study of beta chain features in type 1 diabetes. The isolated RNA, all of it, was reverse transcribed, so expressed TCRB transcripts were what got sequenced. This table comes from immunoSEQ multiplex PCR, and its TCRdb copy is limited to in-frame clones, with some not included. The profile shows hundreds of thousands of clones, about a sixth of them singletons. The sample consisted of naive CD4+ T cells from blood. The receptors were gathered from a man between 18 and 29 years old in good health.

This clone was counted only a few times. The chain couples TRBV14 to TRBJ2-7; D is ambiguous. V was trimmed by 1 base and J by 4 bases, leaving 2 bases between them. Per the germline V gene, CDR1 is SGHDN and CDR2 is FVKESK. The CDR3 has 11 residues. The CDR3, as DNA: TGTGCCAGCAGCCAAGTGTACGAGCAGTACTTC. The encoded protein is CASSQVYEQYF.

This clone was detected a few times. V gene TRBV11-2 combines with J gene TRBJ2-5, with D unresolved. Germline CDR1 and CDR2: SGHAT and FQNNGV. Trimming took 0 bases from V and 2 from J, leaving 4 bases between them. The CDR3 is made up of 13 amino acids. CDR3 residues: CASSLEPQETQYF. CDR3 sequence (DNA): TGTGCCAGCAGCTTAGAACCACAAGAGACCCAGTACTTC.

The table lists this clone with a few counts. The gene calls are TRBV29-1 and TRBJ1-4; 8 bases match TRBD1. J was trimmed by 7 bases and V by 4 bases; bases with no gene match: 5. The germline V gene has CDR1 SQVTM and CDR2 ANQGSEA. The CDR3 covers 13 residues. CDR3 nucleotides: TGCAGCGTTGTAGCACAGGGGGGTGAAAAACTGTTTTTT. Its protein product is CSVVAQGGEKLFF.

The V call is TRBV27, the J call TRBJ1-2; 8 bases map to TRBD1. The junction had 6 bases not matched to a gene; V was cut back by 5 bases and J by 1 base. Germline V gives CDR1 MNHEY, CDR2 SMNVEV (reference sequence). The length of the CDR3 is 15 residues. DNA of the CDR3: TGTGCCAGCAGTCTGCGACAGGGGTTTAACTATGGCTACACCTTC. This translates into CASSLRQGFNYGYTF.

In its sample, this clone was seen a few times. The rearrangement joins TRBV19 to TRBJ2-5; D is uncertain. Germline V gives CDR1 LNHDA, CDR2 SQIVND (reference sequence). This CDR3 comprises 13 residues. The V end lost 4 bases, the J end lost 4 bases, and 10 bases lay between the germline ends. The CDR3 protein is CASSRVWVETQYF. CDR3 nucleotide sequence: TGTGCCAGTAGTAGGGTCTGGGTAGAGACCCAGTACTTC.

The V gene is TRBV10-3, the J gene TRBJ1-1, with D maybe TRBD1 (5 bases). CDR1 is ENHRY, CDR2 SYGVKD, per germline. Trimming removed 8 bases at V and 8 bases at J, with 12 bases between. This CDR3 region has 11 residues. CDR3 sequence (DNA): TGTGCCATCTCTTCCTCAGGGGAAGCTTTCTTT. Amino acid sequence: CAISSSGEAFF.

The chain employs TRBV5-1 and TRBJ2-3, with no clear D. The germline CDR1 and CDR2 sequences are SGHRS and YFSETQ. The ends were cut back, 0 bases at V and 4 bases at J, with 9 bases in the middle. The CDR3 consists of 14 residues. The CDR3 protein is CASSLEQLPDTQYF. The CDR3 nucleotides are TGCGCCAGCAGCTTGGAACAGCTGCCAGATACGCAGTATTTT.

This clone was detected a few times. The V call is TRBV7-2, the J call TRBJ2-3, with D hard to call. There are 15 residues in the CDR3. Germline V gene sequence: CDR1 SGHTA, CDR2 FQGNSA. V lost 2 bases and J 2 bases, leaving 11 bases between the germline ends. The CDR3 reads CASSLSGRLTDTQYF. Here the CDR3 DNA reads TGTGCCAGCAGCTTATCTGGCAGGCTCACAGATACGCAGTATTTT.

The V call is TRBV7-9, the J call TRBJ2-1; D ambiguous. This CDR3 contains 15 residues. The V gene lost 2 bases and the J gene lost 8 bases, with 16 bases spanning the gap. Germline CDR1 reads SEHNR; CDR2 reads FQNEAQ (reference sequence). The CDR3 coding sequence is TGTGCCAGCAGCTTATTTCCTAGACGGTCCCATGAGCAGTTCTTC. Translated, it gives CASSLFPRRSHEQFF.

This clone was counted between two and nine times. The gene calls are TRBV15 and TRBJ2-5; a possible D gene is TRBD2 (6 bases). Trimming took off 0 bases at V and 5 bases at J, with 13 bases between the two ends. CDR3 length: 15 amino acids. CDR1 and CDR2 from the germline V gene are LNHNV and YYDKDF (reference sequence). This chain's CDR3 is CATSRDAGNRETQYF. DNA for the CDR3: TGTGCCACCAGCAGAGATGCGGGGAATAGGGAGACCCAGTACTTC.

This clone was counted between two and nine times. The rearrangement joins TRBV10-3 to TRBJ1-2; no clear D gene. Germline values: CDR1 ENHRY, CDR2 SYGVKD. The CDR3 has 12 residues. Trimming took 0 bases from V and 7 from J, leaving 6 bases between them. The CDR3 bases are TGTGCCATCAGTGAGTCGGCGTTTGGCTACACCTTC. Protein sequence: CAISESAFGYTF.

This chain connects TRBV4-1 to TRBJ2-7, with D perhaps matching TRBD1 (5 bases). Germline V gene lookup returns CDR1 MGHRA and CDR2 YSYEKL. The CDR3 consists of 15 residues. Trimming took 1 base from V and 0 from J, leaving 10 bases between them. Here the CDR3 reads CASSQASGNSYEQYF. The CDR3 nucleotides read TGCGCCAGCAGCCAAGCGTCAGGGAACTCCTACGAGCAGTACTTC.

The V gene is TRBV5-1, the J gene TRBJ2-7; D is possibly TRBD1 (5 bases). In germline, CDR1 is SGHRS, CDR2 YFSETQ. Trimming cost V 3 bases and J 6 bases, with 13 bases left between them. The length of the CDR3 is 13 residues. The CDR3 loop is CASSSVGVSEQYF. CDR3 sequence (DNA): TGCGCCAGCAGCTCGGTAGGGGTCTCCGAGCAGTACTTC.

The rearrangement joins TRBV13 to TRBJ2-7; 10 nucleotides line up with TRBD2. The CDR3 runs 14 residues. The V gene end was trimmed by 5 bases and the J gene end by 3 bases; junction bases not matched to a gene: 4. Germline V gene sequence: CDR1 PRHDT, CDR2 FYEKMQ (reference sequence). CDR3 sequence: CASSRTSGDYEQYF. The CDR3, as DNA: TGTGCCAGCAGCCGAACTAGCGGGGACTACGAGCAGTACTTC.

This clone showed up just once. V gene TRBV28 combines with J gene TRBJ2-7, with TRBD1 matching 11 bases. Trimming took 7 bases from V and 2 from J; bases not matched to a gene: 7. The CDR3 spans 15 residues. The germline V gene has CDR1 MDHEN and CDR2 SYDVKM. CDR3 sequence reads: CASTSLGQGAYEQYF. CDR3 in DNA: TGTGCCAGCACTTCACTGGGACAGGGGGCCTACGAGCAGTACTTC.

The genes are TRBV5-1 and TRBJ2-4; perhaps TRBD1 as D (8 bases). Germline loops: CDR1 SGHRS, CDR2 YFSETQ. CDR3 size: 17 residues. V was pared by 0 bases and J by 9 bases, with 22 bases between. CDR3 nucleotide sequence: TGCGCCAGCAGCTTGGATGGACAGGGAGGGGCTGGAACCATTCAGTACTTC. Translating it yields CASSLDGQGGAGTIQYF.

This clone was seen only once. The rearrangement links TRBV5-8 to TRBJ2-7; 13 bases are shared with TRBD2. The V gene end was trimmed by 4 bases and the J gene end by 5 bases; junction bases not matched to a gene: 6. Germline assignment: CDR1 SGHTS and CDR2 YDEGEE. The CDR3 extends over 15 amino acids. This chain's CDR3 is CASSAGLAGAHEQYF. The CDR3 bases are TGTGCCAGCAGCGCAGGACTAGCGGGGGCTCACGAGCAGTACTTC.

This clone was counted only a few times. The chain couples TRBV7-9 to TRBJ1-1; TRBD1 might be the D (6 bases). This CDR3 is built from 16 residues. Germline-derived CDR1 and CDR2 are SEHNR and FQNEAQ (reference sequence). V lost 5 bases and J 5 bases, leaving 21 bases between the germline ends. The CDR3 DNA reads TGTGCCAGCAGCCCCCCCCAGCAGGGGCTGGGGACTGAAGCTTTCTTT. Residues: CASSPPQQGLGTEAFF.